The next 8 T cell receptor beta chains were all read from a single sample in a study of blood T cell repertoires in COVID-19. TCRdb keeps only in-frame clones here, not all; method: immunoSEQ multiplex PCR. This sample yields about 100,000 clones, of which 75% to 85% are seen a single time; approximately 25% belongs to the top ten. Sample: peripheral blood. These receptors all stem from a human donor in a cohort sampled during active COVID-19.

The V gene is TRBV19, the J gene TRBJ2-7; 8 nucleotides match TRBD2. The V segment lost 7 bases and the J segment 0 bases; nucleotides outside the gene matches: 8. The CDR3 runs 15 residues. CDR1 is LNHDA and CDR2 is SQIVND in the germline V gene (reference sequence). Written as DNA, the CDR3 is TGTGCCAGTACCTCCGACAGCGGGAGCTCCTACGAGCAGTACTTC. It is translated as CASTSDSGSSYEQYF.

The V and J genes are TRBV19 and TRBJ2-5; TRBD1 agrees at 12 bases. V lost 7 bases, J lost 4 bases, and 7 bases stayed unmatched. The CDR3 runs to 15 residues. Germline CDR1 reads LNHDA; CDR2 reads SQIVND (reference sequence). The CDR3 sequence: CASTPGTGGRETQYF. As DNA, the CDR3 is TGTGCCAGTACCCCAGGGACAGGGGGCAGAGAGACCCAGTACTTC.

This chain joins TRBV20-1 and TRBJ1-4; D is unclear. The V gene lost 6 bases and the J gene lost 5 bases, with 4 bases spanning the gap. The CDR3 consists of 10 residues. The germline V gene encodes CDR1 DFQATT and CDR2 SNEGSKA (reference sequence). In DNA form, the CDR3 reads TGCAGTGCCCAGAATGAAAAACTGTTTTTT. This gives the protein CSAQNEKLFF.

In DNA, the CDR3 is TGTGCCAGCAGTGGTCAGCGACTTAAAGAGACCCAGTACTTC. This translates into CASSGQRLKETQYF. The chain uses TRBV2 and TRBJ2-5; D is uncertain. The germline gives CDR1 SNHLY, CDR2 FYNNEI. Trimming removed 4 bases from V and 3 bases from J, with 12 bases in between. This CDR3 is 14 amino acids long.

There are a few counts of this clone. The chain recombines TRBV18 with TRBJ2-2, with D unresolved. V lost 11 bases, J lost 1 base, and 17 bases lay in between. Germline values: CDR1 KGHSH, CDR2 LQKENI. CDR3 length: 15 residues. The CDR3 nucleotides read TGTGCCGGCACTTCGGGTTTGCGGAACACCGGGGAGCTGTTTTTT. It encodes CAGTSGLRNTGELFF.

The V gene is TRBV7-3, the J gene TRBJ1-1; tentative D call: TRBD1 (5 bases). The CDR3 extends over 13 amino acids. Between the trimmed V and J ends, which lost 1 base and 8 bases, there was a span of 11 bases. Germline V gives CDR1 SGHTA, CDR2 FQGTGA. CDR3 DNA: TGTGCCAGCAGCTTAATGGGGCAAACAGAAGCTTTCTTT. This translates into CASSLMGQTEAFF.

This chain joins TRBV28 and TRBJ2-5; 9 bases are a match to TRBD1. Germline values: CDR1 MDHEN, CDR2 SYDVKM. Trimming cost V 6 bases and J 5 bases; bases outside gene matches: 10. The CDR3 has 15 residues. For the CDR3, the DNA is TGTGCCAGCAGAGGGTCGGGACAGGGAAGGGAGACCCAGTACTTC. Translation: CASRGSGQGRETQYF. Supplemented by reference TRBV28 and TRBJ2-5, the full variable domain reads DVKVTQSSRYLVKRTGEKVFLECVQDMDHENMFWYRQDPGLGLRLIYFSYDVKMKEKGDIPEGYSVSREKKERFSLILESASTNQTSMYLCASRGSGQGRETQYFGPGTRLLVL.

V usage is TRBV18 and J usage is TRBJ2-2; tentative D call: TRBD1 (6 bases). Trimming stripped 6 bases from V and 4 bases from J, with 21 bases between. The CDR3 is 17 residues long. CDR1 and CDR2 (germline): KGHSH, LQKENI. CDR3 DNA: TGTGCCAGCTCCCGATTTGGGGACACCGTTTCCACCGGGGAGCTGTTTTTT. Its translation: CASSRFGDTVSTGELFF.